This T cell receptor beta chain was captured by sequencing in a study of T-cell reconstitution after alpha-beta-depleted transplantation in children. The study's findings and limits: T-cell counts and diversity at one year post-transplant came mainly from newly produced T cells. It was reported that alpha-beta T cells came from several hundred expanded graft clones (about two months after transplant).

This clonotype was seen many times. The target antigen is unknown. Losses at the gene ends were 1 base for V and 0 bases for J; bases not matched to a gene: 9. This CDR3 has 17 amino acids. In germline, CDR1 is SGHVS, CDR2 FNYEAQ. A TCRbeta library incorporating unique molecular identifiers was prepared. Each CDR3 protein gets one entry after TCRdb re-called the PCR reads with MiXCR. The table shows some 180,000 distinct CDR3 sequences, with approximately 6.3% occurring only once. V is TRBV7-6 and J is TRBJ2-7; TRBD1 agrees at 7 bases. This receptor was taken from a boy aged 2 to 10 with acute lymphoblastic leukemia, due to receive a stem cell transplant. The source material was PBMCs, sampled before TCRalphabeta/CD19-depleted stem cell transplant. The CDR3 reads CASSLGVQGPNSYEQYF. In DNA, the CDR3 is TGTGCCAGCAGCTTAGGGGTACAGGGGCCAAACTCCTACGAGCAGTACTTC.